This TCR beta chain was identified during a study of blood T cell repertoires in COVID-19. The CDR3 has 13 amino acids. Trimming at V came to 9 bases and at J to 2 bases, leaving 6 bases not matched to a gene. CDR1 is LNHDA and CDR2 is SQIVND in the germline V gene (reference sequence). In the authors' methods: The assay estimated nucleated cells by amplifying reference gene primers. Generated by immunoSEQ multiplex PCR, the TCRdb table keeps only in-frame clones and is missing some. V and J calls and clone size are copied from that table; D and trimming were computed from the DNA. The table has roughly 140,000 clones, 70% to 90% seen once. This clone has a count of ten or more.

This sequence joins TRBV19 and TRBJ1-2; 7 nucleotides line up with TRBD1. This clonotype was sampled from a woman aged 30 to 39 with acute COVID-19. The sequenced sample was PBMCs or T cells enriched from blood (not recorded which). In DNA, the CDR3 is TGTGCCAGCCAGCCGACAGGGAACTATGGCTACACCTTC. Translation gives CASQPTGNYGYTF.